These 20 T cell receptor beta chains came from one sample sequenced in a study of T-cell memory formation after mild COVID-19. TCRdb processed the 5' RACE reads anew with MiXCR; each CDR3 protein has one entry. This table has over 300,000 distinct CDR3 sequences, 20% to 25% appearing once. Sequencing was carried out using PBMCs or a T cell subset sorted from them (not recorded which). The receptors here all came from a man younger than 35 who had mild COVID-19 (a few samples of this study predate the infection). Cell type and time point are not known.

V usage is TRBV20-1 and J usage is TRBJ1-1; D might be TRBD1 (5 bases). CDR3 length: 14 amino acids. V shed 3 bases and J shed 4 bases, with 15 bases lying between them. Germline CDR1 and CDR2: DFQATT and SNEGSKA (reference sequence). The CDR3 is CSASLRPGVTEAFF. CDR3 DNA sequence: TGCAGTGCTAGTCTCCGCCCGGGGGTCACTGAAGCTTTCTTT.

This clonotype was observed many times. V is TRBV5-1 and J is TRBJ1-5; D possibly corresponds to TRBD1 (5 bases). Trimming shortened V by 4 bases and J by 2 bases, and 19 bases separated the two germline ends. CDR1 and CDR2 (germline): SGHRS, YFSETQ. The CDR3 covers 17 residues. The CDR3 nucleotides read TGCGCCAGCAGCCCCGGGGGAGCGGGTAGTGGCAATCAGCCCCAGCATTTT. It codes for CASSPGGAGSGNQPQHF.

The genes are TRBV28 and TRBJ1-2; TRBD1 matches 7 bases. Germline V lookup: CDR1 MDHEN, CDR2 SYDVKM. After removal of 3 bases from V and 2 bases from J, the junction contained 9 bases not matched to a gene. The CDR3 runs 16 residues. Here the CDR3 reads CASSLGTAYGNYGYTF. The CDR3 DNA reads TGTGCCAGCAGTTTGGGGACAGCGTATGGGAACTATGGCTACACCTTC.

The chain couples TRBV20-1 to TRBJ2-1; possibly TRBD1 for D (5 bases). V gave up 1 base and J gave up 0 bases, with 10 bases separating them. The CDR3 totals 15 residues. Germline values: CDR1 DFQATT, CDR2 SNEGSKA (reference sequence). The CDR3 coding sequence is TGCAGTGCTAGAGTCCCAGGGCCCTCCTACAATGAGCAGTTCTTC. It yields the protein CSARVPGPSYNEQFF.

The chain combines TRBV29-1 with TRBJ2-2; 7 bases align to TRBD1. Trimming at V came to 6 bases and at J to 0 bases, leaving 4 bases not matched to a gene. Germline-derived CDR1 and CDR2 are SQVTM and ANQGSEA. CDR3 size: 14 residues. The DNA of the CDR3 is TGCAGCGTGGGGACAGCTTCGAACACCGGGGAGCTGTTTTTT. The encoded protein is CSVGTASNTGELFF.

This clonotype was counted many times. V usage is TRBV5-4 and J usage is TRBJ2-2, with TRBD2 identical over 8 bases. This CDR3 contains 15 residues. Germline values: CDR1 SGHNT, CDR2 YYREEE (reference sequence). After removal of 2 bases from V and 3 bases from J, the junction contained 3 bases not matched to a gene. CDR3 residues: CASSFGGADTGELFF. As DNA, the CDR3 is TGTGCCAGCAGCTTCGGGGGGGCGGACACCGGGGAGCTGTTTTTT. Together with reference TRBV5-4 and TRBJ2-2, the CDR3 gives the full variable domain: ETGVTQSPTHLIKTRGQQVTLRCSSQSGHNTVSWYQQALGQGPQFIFQYYREEENGRGNFPPRFSGLQFPNYSSELNVNALELDDSALYLCASSFGGADTGELFFGEGSRLTVL.

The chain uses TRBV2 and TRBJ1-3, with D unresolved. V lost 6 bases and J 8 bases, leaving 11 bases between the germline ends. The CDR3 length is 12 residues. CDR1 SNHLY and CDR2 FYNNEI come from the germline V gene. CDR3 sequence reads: CASSASSDTIYF. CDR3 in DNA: TGTGCCAGCAGCGCATCTTCGGACACCATATATTTT.

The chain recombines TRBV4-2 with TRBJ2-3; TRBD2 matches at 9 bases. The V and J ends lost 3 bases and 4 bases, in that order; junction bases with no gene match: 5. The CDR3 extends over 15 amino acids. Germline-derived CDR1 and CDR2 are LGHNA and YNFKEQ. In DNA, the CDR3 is TGTGCCAGCAGCCAGGGCGGGGGGGACGCAGATACGCAGTATTTT. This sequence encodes CASSQGGGDADTQYF.

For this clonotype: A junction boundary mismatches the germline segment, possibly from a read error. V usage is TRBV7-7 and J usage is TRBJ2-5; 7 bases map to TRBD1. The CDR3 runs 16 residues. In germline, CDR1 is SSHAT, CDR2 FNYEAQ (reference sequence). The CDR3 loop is CASSCPLSRGQETQYF. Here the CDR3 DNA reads TGTGCTAGCAGCTGTCCCCTCAGCAGGGGGCAAGAGACCCAGTACTTC.

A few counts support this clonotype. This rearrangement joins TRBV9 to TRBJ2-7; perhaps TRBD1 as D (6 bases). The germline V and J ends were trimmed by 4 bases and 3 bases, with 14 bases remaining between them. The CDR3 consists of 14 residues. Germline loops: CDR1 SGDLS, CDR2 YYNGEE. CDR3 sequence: CASSTRDTDYEQYF. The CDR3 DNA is TGTGCCAGCAGCACCCGGGACACTGACTACGAGCAGTACTTC.

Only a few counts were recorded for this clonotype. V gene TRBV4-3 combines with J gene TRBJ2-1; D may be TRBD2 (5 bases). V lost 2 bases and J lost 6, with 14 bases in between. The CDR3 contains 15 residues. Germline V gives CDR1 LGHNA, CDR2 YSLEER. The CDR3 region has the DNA TGCGCCAGCAGCCAAAGTCCTAGCCGCCGCAATGAGCAGTTCTTC. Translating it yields CASSQSPSRRNEQFF.

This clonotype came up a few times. For the CDR3, the DNA is TGTGCCAGCAGTTACAATGCCGACGTCGGCGAGACCCAGTACTTC. Its translation is CASSYNADVGETQYF. This sequence joins TRBV6-5 and TRBJ2-5, with D hard to call. CDR1 and CDR2 (germline): MNHEY, SVGAGI. Trimming took off 2 bases at V and 5 bases at J, with 15 bases between the two ends. The CDR3 spans 15 residues.

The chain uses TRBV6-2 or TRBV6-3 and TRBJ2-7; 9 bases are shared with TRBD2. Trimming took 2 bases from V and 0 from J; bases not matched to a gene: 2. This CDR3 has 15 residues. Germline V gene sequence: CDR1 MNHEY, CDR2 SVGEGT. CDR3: CASSYAGLASYEQYV. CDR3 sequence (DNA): TGTGCCAGCAGTTACGCGGGACTAGCCTCCTACGAGCAGTACGTC.

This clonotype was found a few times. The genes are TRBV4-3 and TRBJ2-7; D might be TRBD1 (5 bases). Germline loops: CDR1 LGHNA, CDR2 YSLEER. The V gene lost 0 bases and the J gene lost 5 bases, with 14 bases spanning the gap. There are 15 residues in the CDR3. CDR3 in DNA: TGCGCCAGCAGCCAAGATTTTGGCAGGGCCGACGAGCAGTACTTC. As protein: CASSQDFGRADEQYF.

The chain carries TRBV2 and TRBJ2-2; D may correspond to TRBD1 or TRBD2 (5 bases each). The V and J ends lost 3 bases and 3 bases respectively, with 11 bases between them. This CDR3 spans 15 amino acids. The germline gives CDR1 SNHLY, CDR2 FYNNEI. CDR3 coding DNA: TGTGCCAGCAGTGATCCGGGGCGGGACACCGGGGAGCTGTTTTTT. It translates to CASSDPGRDTGELFF.

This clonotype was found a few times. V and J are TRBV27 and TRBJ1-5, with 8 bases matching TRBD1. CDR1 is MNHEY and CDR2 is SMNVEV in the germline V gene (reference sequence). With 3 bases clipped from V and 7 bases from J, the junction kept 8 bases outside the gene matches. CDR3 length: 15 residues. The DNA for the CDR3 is TGTGCCAGCAGTTTCACCCCAGGGGGCATCCAGCCCCAGCATTTT. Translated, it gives CASSFTPGGIQPQHF.

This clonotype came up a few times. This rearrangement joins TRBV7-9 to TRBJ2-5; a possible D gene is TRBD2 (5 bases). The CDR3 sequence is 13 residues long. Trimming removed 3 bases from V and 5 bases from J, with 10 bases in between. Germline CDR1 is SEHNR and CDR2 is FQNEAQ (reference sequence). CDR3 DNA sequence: TGTGCCAGCAGCTTTCCTAGCCGGGAGACCCAGTACTTC. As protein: CASSFPSRETQYF.

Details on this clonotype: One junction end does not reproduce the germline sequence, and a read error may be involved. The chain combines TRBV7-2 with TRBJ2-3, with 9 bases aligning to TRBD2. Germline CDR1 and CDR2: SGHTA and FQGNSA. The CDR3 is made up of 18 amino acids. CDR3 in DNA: TGTGCCAGCAGCCTAGCGGCTAGCGGGGTACCTAGCACAGATACGCAGTATTTT. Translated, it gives CASSLAASGVPSTDTQYF.

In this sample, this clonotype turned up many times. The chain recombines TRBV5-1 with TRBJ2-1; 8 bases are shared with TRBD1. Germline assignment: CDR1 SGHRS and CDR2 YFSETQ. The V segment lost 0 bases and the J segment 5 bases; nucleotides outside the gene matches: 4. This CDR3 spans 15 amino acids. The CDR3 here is CASSLAGGVNNEQFF. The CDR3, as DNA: TGCGCCAGCAGCTTGGCAGGGGGCGTTAACAATGAGCAGTTCTTC. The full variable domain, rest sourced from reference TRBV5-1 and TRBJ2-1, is KAGVTQTPRYLIKTRGQQVTLSCSPISGHRSVSWYQQTPGQGLQFLFEYFSETQRNKGNFPGRFSGRQFSNSRSEMNVSTLELGDSALYLCASSLAGGVNNEQFFGPGTRLTVL.

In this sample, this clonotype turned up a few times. The CDR3 DNA follows: TGTGCCAGCAGCGTAGCGGCTAGATACTCCACAGATACGCAGTATTTT. This gives the protein CASSVAARYSTDTQYF. The rearrangement links TRBV9 to TRBJ2-3; D is unclear. CDR3 length: 16 amino acids. Germline CDR1 SGDLS, CDR2 YYNGEE. Trimming pared 0 bases from V and 2 bases from J, leaving 13 bases between.